This is a list of T cell receptor beta chains from one sample in a study of post-analysis software for immune sequencing data. TCRdb used MiXCR to reprocess the PCR reads, holding one entry per CDR3 protein. The sample lists 750,000 to 950,000 distinct CDR3 sequences; under 60% were seen once. The sequenced sample consisted of blood. Every receptor here comes from a girl aged 10-17 years with multiple sclerosis. Both conserved end residues are part of each CDR3. A D gene is named only where the DNA matches it firmly. A clone size is listed for some rows: how often the clone was seen (once, few, many), or a class if it is expanded.

V gene: TRBV20-1; J gene: TRBJ2-3; clone size: .; D gene: TRBD2; CDR3 DNA: TGCAGTGCTAGAGATCACGCGGGAGGGCCTCGGGATACGCAGTATTTT; CDR3 protein: CSARDHAGGPRDTQYF
V gene: TRBV6-1; J gene: TRBJ1-1; clone size: .; D gene: TRBD1; CDR3 DNA: TGTGCCAGCAGTCCTCCGACAGGGGCCACTGAAGCTTTCTTT; CDR3 protein: CASSPPTGATEAFF
V gene: TRBV6-6; J gene: TRBJ2-7; clone size: .; D gene: .; CDR3 DNA: TGTGCCAGCAGTAACAACAGGGAAACAGGCGAGCAGTACTTC; CDR3 protein: CASSNNRETGEQYF
V gene: TRBV3-1; J gene: TRBJ2-7; clone size: few; D gene: TRBD2; CDR3 DNA: TGTGCCAGCAGCCAAGATCTAGCGGGGTTCTACGAGCAGTACTTC; CDR3 protein: CASSQDLAGFYEQYF
V gene: TRBV27; J gene: TRBJ2-6; clone size: .; D gene: .; CDR3 DNA: TGTGCCAGCAGTTTATCCTTCCCCTCGGGGGCCAACGTCCTGACTTTC; CDR3 protein: CASSLSFPSGANVLTF
V gene: TRBV5-1; J gene: TRBJ2-7; clone size: few; D gene: TRBD2; CDR3 DNA: TGCGCCAGCAGTAGAGGACTAGCGGGAGGCAGTAGCTCCTACGAGCAGTACTTC; CDR3 protein: CASSRGLAGGSSSYEQYF
V gene: TRBV7-3; J gene: TRBJ2-5; clone size: once; D gene: .; CDR3 DNA: TGTACCAGCAGCTTAATGGGGGAAGAGACCCAGTACTTC; CDR3 protein: CTSSLMGEETQYF
V gene: TRBV7-3; J gene: TRBJ2-3; clone size: .; D gene: .; CDR3 DNA: TGTGCCAGCAGCTTAAGAGAGGGAAACACAGATACGCAGTATTTT; CDR3 protein: CASSLREGNTDTQYF
V gene: TRBV7-9; J gene: TRBJ2-3; clone size: many; D gene: TRBD2; CDR3 DNA: TGTGCCAGCAGCCCCGCGGGGGCTAGCGGGAGGAGCACAGATACGCAGTATTTT; CDR3 protein: CASSPAGASGRSTDTQYF
V gene: TRBV6-5; J gene: TRBJ1-1; clone size: .; D gene: TRBD1; CDR3 DNA: TGTGCCAGCAGTATGGGACAGGGGGTTGAAGCTTTCTTT; CDR3 protein: CASSMGQGVEAFF
V gene: TRBV11-3; J gene: TRBJ2-7; clone size: many; D gene: .; CDR3 DNA: TGTGCCAGCAGCTTAGAGAGGTCCGGACAGAAAACCTCAAACCCCTACGAGCAGTACTTC; CDR3 protein: CASSLERSGQKTSNPYEQYF
V gene: TRBV28; J gene: TRBJ1-1; clone size: .; D gene: TRBD1; CDR3 DNA: TGTGCCAGCAGTCCATACAGGGGCGCTGCCGACACTGAAGCTTTCTTT; CDR3 protein: CASSPYRGAADTEAFF
V gene: TRBV7-9; J gene: TRBJ2-1; clone size: .; D gene: .; CDR3 DNA: TGTGCCAGCAGCCTCGCCCGAGGCGCCTACAATGAGCAGTTCTTC; CDR3 protein: CASSLARGAYNEQFF
V gene: TRBV4-3; J gene: TRBJ2-1; clone size: .; D gene: .; CDR3 DNA: TGCGCCAGCAGCCCCTGGGGTAGCGGTTCTGGGGACTACAATGAGCAGTTCTTC; CDR3 protein: CASSPWGSGSGDYNEQFF
V gene: TRBV12-3/TRBV12-4; J gene: TRBJ2-3; clone size: .; D gene: .; CDR3 DNA: TGTGCCAGCAGTCCACGAGGTACAGCTGGCACAGATACGCAGTATTTT; CDR3 protein: CASSPRGTAGTDTQYF
V gene: TRBV7-9; J gene: TRBJ1-4; clone size: .; D gene: .; CDR3 DNA: TGTGCCAGCAGCCCCCGGGACGGCATTAATGAAAAACTGTTTTTT; CDR3 protein: CASSPRDGINEKLFF
V gene: TRBV4-2; J gene: TRBJ2-1; clone size: .; D gene: TRBD2; CDR3 DNA: TGTGCCAGCAGCCAAGCACTAGCGGGAGGGGACAATGAGCAGTTCTTC; CDR3 protein: CASSQALAGGDNEQFF
V gene: TRBV28; J gene: TRBJ2-5; clone size: once; D gene: TRBD1; CDR3 DNA: TGTGCCAGCAGTTTATCTGCAGGGACAGTATGGGGAGAGACCCAGTACTTC; CDR3 protein: CASSLSAGTVWGETQYF
V gene: TRBV20-1; J gene: TRBJ2-5; clone size: .; D gene: .; CDR3 DNA: TGCAGTGCTGACCAGGGGTTAGAGACCCAGTACTTC; CDR3 protein: CSADQGLETQYF
V gene: TRBV7-2; J gene: TRBJ2-1; clone size: few; D gene: TRBD2; CDR3 DNA: TGTGCCAGCAGCTTAGCCCGGCTAGCGGGAGGGAATGAGCAGTTCTTC; CDR3 protein: CASSLARLAGGNEQFF
V gene: TRBV7-2; J gene: TRBJ2-7; clone size: .; D gene: .; CDR3 DNA: TGTGCCAGCAGCTCCACAGGACAGCCCCACGAGCAGTACTTC; CDR3 protein: CASSSTGQPHEQYF
V gene: TRBV24-1; J gene: TRBJ2-5; clone size: .; D gene: TRBD2; CDR3 DNA: TGTGCCACCAGCCCCACGGGACTAGCGGGTCAAGAGACCCAGTACTTC; CDR3 protein: CATSPTGLAGQETQYF
V gene: TRBV25-1; J gene: TRBJ1-1; clone size: .; D gene: .; CDR3 DNA: TGTGCCAGCAGTGACTCGTCCTCCTTGGTCACTGAAGCTTTCTTT; CDR3 protein: CASSDSSSLVTEAFF
V gene: TRBV5-1; J gene: TRBJ2-1; clone size: .; D gene: TRBD2; CDR3 DNA: TGCGCCAGCAGCGACGGGGGGGGTGGCAATGAGCAGTTCTTC; CDR3 protein: CASSDGGGGNEQFF
V gene: TRBV12-3/TRBV12-4; J gene: TRBJ1-2; clone size: few; D gene: TRBD1; CDR3 DNA: TGTGCCAGCAGTCTCGACAGGGAGCTCTATGGCTACACCTTC; CDR3 protein: CASSLDRELYGYTF
V gene: TRBV29-1; J gene: TRBJ2-3; clone size: .; D gene: TRBD2; CDR3 DNA: TGCAGCGTTGAAGGCGGGAGTTGGACAGATACGCAGTATTTT; CDR3 protein: CSVEGGSWTDTQYF
V gene: TRBV4-2; J gene: TRBJ2-7; clone size: .; D gene: TRBD2; CDR3 DNA: TGTGCCAGCAGCCAAAAGGGACTAGACTACGAGCAGTACTTC; CDR3 protein: CASSQKGLDYEQYF
V gene: TRBV29-1; J gene: TRBJ2-1; clone size: few; D gene: .; CDR3 DNA: TGCAGCGTTGATACGAATGAGCAGTTCTTC; CDR3 protein: CSVDTNEQFF
V gene: TRBV4-1; J gene: TRBJ2-1; clone size: .; D gene: TRBD2; CDR3 DNA: TGCGCCAGCAGCCAAGGGACTAGGGGCTACAATGAGCAGTTCTTC; CDR3 protein: CASSQGTRGYNEQFF